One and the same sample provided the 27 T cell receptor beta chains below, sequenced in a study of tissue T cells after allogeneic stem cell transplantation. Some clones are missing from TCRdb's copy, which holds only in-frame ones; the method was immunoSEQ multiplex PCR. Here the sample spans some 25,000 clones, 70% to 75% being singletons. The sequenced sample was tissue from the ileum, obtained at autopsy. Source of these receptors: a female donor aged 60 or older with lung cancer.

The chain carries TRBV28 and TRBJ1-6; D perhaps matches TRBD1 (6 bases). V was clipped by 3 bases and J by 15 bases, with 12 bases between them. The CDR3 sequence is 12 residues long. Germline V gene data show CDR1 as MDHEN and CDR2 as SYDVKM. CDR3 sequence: CASSLGGARLHF. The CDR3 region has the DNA TGTGCCAGCAGTTTGGGGGGGGCCCGCCTCCACTTT.

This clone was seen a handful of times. Here the CDR3 reads CASSGQGYETQYF. DNA of the CDR3: TGCGCCAGCAGCGGACAGGGGTATGAGACCCAGTACTTC. V and J are TRBV10-2 and TRBJ2-5; 9 bases are a match to TRBD1. Germline V gene sequence: CDR1 WSHSY, CDR2 SAAADI. CDR3 length: 13 amino acids. With V trimmed by 6 bases and J by 5 bases, 4 bases remained unmatched.

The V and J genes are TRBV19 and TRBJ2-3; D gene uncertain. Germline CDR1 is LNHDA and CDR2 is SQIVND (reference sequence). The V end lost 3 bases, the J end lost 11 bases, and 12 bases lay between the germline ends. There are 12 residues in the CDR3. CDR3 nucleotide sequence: TGTGCCAGTAGTATCTGGGGAAGAGAGCAGTATTTT. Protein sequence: CASSIWGREQYF.

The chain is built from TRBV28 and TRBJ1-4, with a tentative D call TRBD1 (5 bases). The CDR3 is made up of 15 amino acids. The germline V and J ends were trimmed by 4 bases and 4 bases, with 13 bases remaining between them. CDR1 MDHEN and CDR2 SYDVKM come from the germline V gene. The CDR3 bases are TGTGCCAGCAGTTCCCGAGACAGTTATAATGAAAAACTGTTTTTT. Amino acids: CASSSRDSYNEKLFF.

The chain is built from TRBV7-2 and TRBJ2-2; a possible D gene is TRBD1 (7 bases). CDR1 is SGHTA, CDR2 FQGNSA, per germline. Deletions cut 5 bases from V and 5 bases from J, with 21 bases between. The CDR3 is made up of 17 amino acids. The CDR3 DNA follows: TGTGCCAGCAGCAGAGCTGCGGGGACAGTTGTGACCGGGGAGCTGTTTTTT. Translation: CASSRAAGTVVTGELFF.

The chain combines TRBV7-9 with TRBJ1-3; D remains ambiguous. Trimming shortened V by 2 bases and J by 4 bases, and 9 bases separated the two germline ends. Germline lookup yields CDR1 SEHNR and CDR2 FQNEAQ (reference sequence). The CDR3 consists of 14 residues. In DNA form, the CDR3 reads TGTGCCAGCAGCTTAAACACTCTAGGAAACACCATATATTTT. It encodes CASSLNTLGNTIYF.

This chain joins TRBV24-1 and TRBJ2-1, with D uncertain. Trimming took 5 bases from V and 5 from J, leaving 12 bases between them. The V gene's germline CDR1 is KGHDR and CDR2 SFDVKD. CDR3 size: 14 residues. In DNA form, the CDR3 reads TGTGCCACCAGTGGACCCCCCCACCACAATGAGCAGTTCTTC. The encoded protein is CATSGPPHHNEQFF.

CDR3 coding DNA: TGTGCCAGCACCCCGGGTGGGGGCGATGGCTACACCTTC. Translated: CASTPGGGDGYTF. This chain connects TRBV21-1 to TRBJ1-2; the table assigns TRBD1, which was not confirmed against the DNA. TRBV21-1 corresponds to a pseudogene. CDR3 length: 13 residues.

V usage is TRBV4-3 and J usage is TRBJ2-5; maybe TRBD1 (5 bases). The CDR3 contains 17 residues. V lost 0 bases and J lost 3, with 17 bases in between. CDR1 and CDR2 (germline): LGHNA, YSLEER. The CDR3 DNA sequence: TGCGCCAGCAGCCAAGATAGGGGCACAGGCCGGGAAGAGACCCAGTACTTC. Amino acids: CASSQDRGTGREETQYF.

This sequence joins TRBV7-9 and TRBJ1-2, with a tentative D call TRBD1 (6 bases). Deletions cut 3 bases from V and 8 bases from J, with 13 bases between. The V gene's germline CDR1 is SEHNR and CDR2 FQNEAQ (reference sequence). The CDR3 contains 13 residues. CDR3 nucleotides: TGTGCCAGCAGCTTTGAGGACAGTCGGGGCTACACCTTC. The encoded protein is CASSFEDSRGYTF.

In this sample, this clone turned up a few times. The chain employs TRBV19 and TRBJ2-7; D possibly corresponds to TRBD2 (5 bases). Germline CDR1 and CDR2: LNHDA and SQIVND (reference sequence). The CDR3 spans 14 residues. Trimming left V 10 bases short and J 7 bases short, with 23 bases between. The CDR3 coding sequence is TGTGCCACCGGACCCAACGGGCGGGCTCAGGAGCAGTACTTC. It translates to CATGPNGRAQEQYF.

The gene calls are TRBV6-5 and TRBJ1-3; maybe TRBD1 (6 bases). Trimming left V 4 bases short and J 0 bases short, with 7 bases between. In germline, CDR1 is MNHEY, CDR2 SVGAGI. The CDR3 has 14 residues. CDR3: CASSSGHSGNTIYF. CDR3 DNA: TGTGCCAGCAGTTCGGGACACTCTGGAAACACCATATATTTT.

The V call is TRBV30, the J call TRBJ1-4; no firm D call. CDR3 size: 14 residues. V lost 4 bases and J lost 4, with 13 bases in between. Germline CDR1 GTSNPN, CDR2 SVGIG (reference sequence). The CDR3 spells CAWNPGKGNEKLFF. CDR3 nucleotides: TGTGCCTGGAATCCCGGGAAGGGTAATGAAAAACTGTTTTTT.

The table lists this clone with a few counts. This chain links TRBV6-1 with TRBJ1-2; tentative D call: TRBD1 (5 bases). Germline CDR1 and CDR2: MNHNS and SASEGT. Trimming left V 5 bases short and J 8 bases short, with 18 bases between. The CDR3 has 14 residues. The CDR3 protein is CASSIRDRRSGYTF. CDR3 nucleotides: TGTGCCAGCAGTATCCGGGACCGCAGGAGCGGCTACACCTTC.

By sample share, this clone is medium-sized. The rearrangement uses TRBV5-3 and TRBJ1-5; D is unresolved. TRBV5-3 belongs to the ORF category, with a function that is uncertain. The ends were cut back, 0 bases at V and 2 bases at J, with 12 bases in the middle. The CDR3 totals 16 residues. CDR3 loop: CARSLGREDCNQPQHF. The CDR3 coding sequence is TGTGCCAGAAGCTTGGGGAGGGAGGATTGCAATCAGCCCCAGCATTTT.

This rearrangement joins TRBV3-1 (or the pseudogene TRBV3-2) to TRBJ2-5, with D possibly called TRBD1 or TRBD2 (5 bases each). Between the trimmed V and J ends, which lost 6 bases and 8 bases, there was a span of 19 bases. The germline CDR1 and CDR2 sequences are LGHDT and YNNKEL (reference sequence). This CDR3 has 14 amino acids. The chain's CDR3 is CASSQDIGGSTQYF. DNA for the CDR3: TGTGCCAGCAGTCAGGACATTGGGGGATCCACCCAGTACTTC.

The chain's CDR3 is CASSPGGSRDEGYTF. DNA for the CDR3: TGTGCCAGCTCACCAGGCGGGTCCCGGGATGAAGGCTACACCTTC. The V gene is TRBV18, the J gene TRBJ1-2; D remains ambiguous. Germline V gene lookup returns CDR1 KGHSH and CDR2 LQKENI. The CDR3 is made up of 15 amino acids. Trimming shortened V by 2 bases and J by 8 bases, and 18 bases separated the two germline ends.

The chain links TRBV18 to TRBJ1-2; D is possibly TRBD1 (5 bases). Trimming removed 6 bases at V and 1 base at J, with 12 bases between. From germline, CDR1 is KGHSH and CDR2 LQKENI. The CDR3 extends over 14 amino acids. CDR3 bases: TGTGCCAGCTCCGCGGAGACAGTTAACTATGGCTACACCTTC. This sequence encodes CASSAETVNYGYTF.

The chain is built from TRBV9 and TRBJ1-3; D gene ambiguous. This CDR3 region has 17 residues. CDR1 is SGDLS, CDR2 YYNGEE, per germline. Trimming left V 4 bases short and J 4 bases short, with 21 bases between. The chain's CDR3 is CASSPSPRGGSGNTIYF. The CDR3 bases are TGTGCCAGCAGCCCGTCTCCCCGGGGAGGGTCCGGAAACACCATATATTTT.

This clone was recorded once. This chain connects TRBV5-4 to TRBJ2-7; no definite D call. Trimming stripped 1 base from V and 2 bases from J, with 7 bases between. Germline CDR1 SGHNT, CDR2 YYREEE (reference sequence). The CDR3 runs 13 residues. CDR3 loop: CASSLHSTYEQYF. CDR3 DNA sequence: TGTGCCAGCAGCTTGCATAGTACCTACGAGCAGTACTTC.

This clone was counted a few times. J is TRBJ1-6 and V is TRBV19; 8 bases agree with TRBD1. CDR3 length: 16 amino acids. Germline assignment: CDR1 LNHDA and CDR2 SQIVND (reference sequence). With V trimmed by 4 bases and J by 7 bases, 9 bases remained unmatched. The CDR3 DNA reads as TGTGCCAGTAGTACCCCCAGGACAGGGTACAATTCACCCCTCCACTTT. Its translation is CASSTPRTGYNSPLHF.

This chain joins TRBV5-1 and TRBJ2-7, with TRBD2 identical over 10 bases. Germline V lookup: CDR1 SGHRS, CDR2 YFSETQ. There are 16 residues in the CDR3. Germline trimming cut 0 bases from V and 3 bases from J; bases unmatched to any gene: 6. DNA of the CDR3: TGCGCCAGCAGCTTGGCCATAAGCGGGAGGGGCTACGAGCAGTACTTC. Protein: CASSLAISGRGYEQYF. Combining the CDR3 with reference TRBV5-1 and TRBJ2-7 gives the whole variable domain KAGVTQTPRYLIKTRGQQVTLSCSPISGHRSVSWYQQTPGQGLQFLFEYFSETQRNKGNFPGRFSGRQFSNSRSEMNVSTLELGDSALYLCASSLAISGRGYEQYFGPGTRLTVT.

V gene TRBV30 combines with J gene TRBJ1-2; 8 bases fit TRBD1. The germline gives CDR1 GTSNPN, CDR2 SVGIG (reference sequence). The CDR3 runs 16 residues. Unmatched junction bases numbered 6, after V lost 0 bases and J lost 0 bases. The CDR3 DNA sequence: TGTGCCTGGAGTGTACGCCCGACAGGGGCTAACTATGGCTACACCTTC. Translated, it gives CAWSVRPTGANYGYTF.

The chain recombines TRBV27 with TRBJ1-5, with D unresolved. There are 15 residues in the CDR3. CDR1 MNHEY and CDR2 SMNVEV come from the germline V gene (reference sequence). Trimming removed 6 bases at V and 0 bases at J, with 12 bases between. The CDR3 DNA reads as TGTGCCAGCAGAATGGACCGAGGTAGCAATCAGCCCCAGCATTTT. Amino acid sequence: CASRMDRGSNQPQHF.

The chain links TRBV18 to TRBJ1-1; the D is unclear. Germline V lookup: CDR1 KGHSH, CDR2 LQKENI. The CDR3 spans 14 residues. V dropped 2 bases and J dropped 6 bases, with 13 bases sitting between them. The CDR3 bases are TGTGCCAGCTCACCAAAGCAACAGAATCCTGAAGCTTTCTTT. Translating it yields CASSPKQQNPEAFF.

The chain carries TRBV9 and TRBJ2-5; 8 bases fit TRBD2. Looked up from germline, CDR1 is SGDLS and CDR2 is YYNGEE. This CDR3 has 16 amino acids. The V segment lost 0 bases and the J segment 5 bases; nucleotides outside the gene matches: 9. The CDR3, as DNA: TGTGCCAGCAGCGTAGGTGTCGGGGGGGCTCGCGAGACCCAGTACTTC. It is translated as CASSVGVGGARETQYF.

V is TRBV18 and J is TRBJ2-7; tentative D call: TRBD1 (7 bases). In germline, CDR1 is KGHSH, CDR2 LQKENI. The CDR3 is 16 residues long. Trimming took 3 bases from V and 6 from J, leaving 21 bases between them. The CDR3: CASSPAGVDREVEQYF. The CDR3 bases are TGTGCCAGCTCACCCGCCGGAGTCGACAGGGAGGTCGAGCAGTACTTC.